One sample yielded the 5 T cell receptor beta chains listed below, sequenced in a study of blood T cells in healthy people across ages. Then a second PCR, running about 7 to 11 cycles, was carried out with a sample-barcoded 5' primer and a J-beta primer mix. Using its own MiXCR run on the 5' RACE reads, TCRdb lists one record per CDR3 protein. The sample comprises about 780,000 distinct CDR3 sequences, about 42% of which are singletons, and roughly 20% rests with the top ten. Sequenced material: blood. The receptors were gathered from a man older than 75 in good health.

The V call is TRBV5-1, the J call TRBJ2-2, with 7 bases aligning to TRBD1. The CDR3 is 15 amino acids. The ends lost 4 bases at V and 0 bases at J; junction bases unmatched: 3. Germline CDR1 reads SGHRS; CDR2 reads YFSETQ. The CDR3 sequence is CASSGQVSNTGELFF. The CDR3 nucleotides are TGCGCCAGCAGCGGACAGGTTTCGAACACCGGGGAGCTGTTTTTT.

This chain uses TRBV14 with TRBJ1-4, with TRBD1 matching over 8 bases. The CDR3 has 15 residues. From germline, CDR1 is SGHDN and CDR2 FVKESK. V gave up 5 bases and J gave up 7 bases; unmatched junction bases: 9. The CDR3 DNA reads as TGTGCCAGCAGCTACTTGAACAGGGGGAGTGAAAAACTGTTTTTT. It codes for CASSYLNRGSEKLFF. The whole variable domain, filled in from reference TRBV14 and TRBJ1-4, reads EAGVTQFPSHSVIEKGQTVTLRCDPISGHDNLYWYRRVMGKEIKFLLHFVKESKQDESGMPNNRFLAERTGGTYSTLKVQPAELEDSGVYFCASSYLNRGSEKLFFGSGTQLSVL.

A note on this clonotype: This may be a read error, as it is one base from a much larger clone. The chain is built from TRBV3-1 and TRBJ2-5; D unresolved. The J call may be incorrect, as the DNA end agrees better with TRBJ2-7. The CDR3 is made up of 11 amino acids. Germline values: CDR1 LGHDT, CDR2 YNNKEL (reference sequence). CDR3 protein: CASSQVHEQYF. The CDR3 DNA is TGTGCCAGCAGCCAAGTCCACGAGCAGTACTTC.

This chain uses TRBV28 with TRBJ2-1; D might be TRBD2 (6 bases). Trimming left V 5 bases short and J 2 bases short, with 19 bases between. CDR1 and CDR2 (germline): MDHEN, SYDVKM. The CDR3 is made up of 17 amino acids. The CDR3 DNA follows: TGTGCCAGCAGTCAAACTAGCCAGGCTGACACCTACAATGAGCAGTTCTTC. Protein: CASSQTSQADTYNEQFF.

The genes are TRBV3-1 and TRBJ2-7; no clear D gene. V was clipped by 1 base and J by 7 bases, with 17 bases between them. The CDR3 consists of 15 residues. The germline V gene encodes CDR1 LGHDT and CDR2 YNNKEL (reference sequence). The CDR3 DNA is TGTGCCAGCAGCCAAGCCCCCCAGACACACAATGAGCAGTACTTC. Translated: CASSQAPQTHNEQYF.